These 19 T cell receptor beta chains originate from one sample sequenced in a study of T cells in Graves' hyperthyroidism and ophthalmopathy. Amplification targeted TCR beta CDR3 regions from RNA transcripts. Researchers ran a first-round RT-PCR on the TCR CDR3 using the HTBI primer set. One entry per CDR3 protein results from TCRdb running MiXCR on the multiplex PCR reads. Found here are about 410,000 distinct CDR3 sequences, approximately 14% of them singletons; the top ten hold about 13%. The sequenced sample consisted of blood. The receptors derive from a man between 18 and 35 years old with Graves' ophthalmopathy.

The sample holds many counts of this clonotype. V usage is TRBV18 and J usage is TRBJ1-5; maybe TRBD1 (5 bases). The CDR3 loop spans 14 amino acids. V shed 3 bases and J shed 3 bases, with 9 bases lying between them. Germline assignment: CDR1 KGHSH and CDR2 LQKENI. The CDR3 nucleotides read TGTGCCAGCTCACCGGGGCAGGTCAATCAGCCCCAGCATTTT. Encoded protein: CASSPGQVNQPQHF.

This chain joins TRBV18 and TRBJ1-5; TRBD1 agrees at 7 bases. The CDR3 loop spans 16 amino acids. V shed 2 bases and J 5 bases; nucleotides not matched to a gene: 9. CDR1 and CDR2 from the germline V gene are KGHSH and LQKENI. CDR3 protein: CASSPDRNRGYQPQHF. Written as DNA, the CDR3 is TGTGCCAGCTCACCAGACCGGAACAGGGGCTATCAGCCCCAGCATTTT.

In this sample, this clonotype turned up many times. The chain joins TRBV2 to TRBJ2-3; the match to TRBD1 covers 10 bases. The CDR3 consists of 14 residues. CDR1 and CDR2 (germline): SNHLY, FYNNEI. V dropped 4 bases and J dropped 6; count of bases not matched to a gene: 4. CDR3: CASSVGTGVDTQYF. In DNA form, the CDR3 reads TGTGCCAGCAGTGTGGGGACAGGGGTGGATACGCAGTATTTT.

This clonotype turned up a few times. The J gene is TRBJ2-7, the V gene TRBV4-1; possible D gene TRBD1, 5 bases. Germline V gives CDR1 MGHRA, CDR2 YSYEKL. V was trimmed by 0 bases and J by 6 bases, leaving 15 bases between them. The CDR3 covers 15 residues. In nucleotides, the CDR3 is TGCGCCAGCAGCCAAGATCTTTGGCAGGGCGGCGAGCAGTACTTC. Translation: CASSQDLWQGGEQYF.

The rearrangement joins TRBV7-9 to TRBJ1-1; TRBD1 is a possible D gene (5 bases). V was clipped by 1 base and J by 0 bases, with 21 bases between them. This CDR3 has 19 amino acids. Germline CDR1 reads SEHNR; CDR2 reads FQNEAQ (reference sequence). CDR3 sequence: CASSLGRVRGRRMNTEAFF. In nucleotides, the CDR3 is TGTGCCAGCAGCTTAGGCAGGGTAAGAGGGAGGCGGATGAACACTGAAGCTTTCTTT.

This clonotype was detected only a few times. The chain couples TRBV7-9 to TRBJ1-4; no definite D call. CDR1 is SEHNR, CDR2 FQNEAQ, per germline (reference sequence). The CDR3 contains 13 residues. V was pared by 3 bases and J by 8 bases, with 10 bases between. Here the CDR3 reads CASSFNSDEKLFF. DNA for the CDR3: TGTGCCAGCAGCTTCAACAGTGACGAAAAACTGTTTTTT.

This clonotype has a count of ten or more. The chain carries TRBV11-3 and TRBJ2-3; D is unclear. V shed 1 base and J shed 5 bases, with 7 bases lying between them. CDR3 size: 13 residues. Germline CDR1 is SGHNT and CDR2 is YENEEA. CDR3 region: CASSLGLRDTQYF. The CDR3 DNA follows: TGTGCCAGCAGCTTAGGTCTAAGAGATACGCAGTATTTT.

There are many counts of this clonotype. The rearrangement uses TRBV14 and TRBJ1-5; 9 nucleotides match TRBD1. The CDR3 consists of 20 residues. Germline CDR1 is SGHDN and CDR2 is FVKESK. The junction had 17 bases not matched to a gene; V was cut back by 4 bases and J by 1 base. As DNA, the CDR3 is TGTGCCAGCAGCCGGACAGCGGACAGGGGCGGGTTGGGAAGCAATCAGCCCCAGCATTTT. Translated, it gives CASSRTADRGGLGSNQPQHF.

This clonotype was observed a handful of times. The V call is TRBV2, the J call TRBJ2-3, with TRBD2 matching over 15 bases. This CDR3 has 17 amino acids. In germline, CDR1 is SNHLY, CDR2 FYNNEI. Trimming took 6 bases from V and 2 from J; bases not matched to a gene: 6. For the CDR3, the DNA is TGTGCCAGCAGACGCCGGACTAGCGGGGGGGTCACAGATACGCAGTATTTT. This sequence encodes CASRRRTSGGVTDTQYF.

V gene TRBV5-4 combines with J gene TRBJ2-7, with D perhaps matching TRBD1 (5 bases). V was shortened by 4 bases and J by 2 bases, with 13 bases between the two germline ends. CDR1 SGHNT and CDR2 YYREEE come from the germline V gene (reference sequence). CDR3 length: 14 residues. CDR3 nucleotides: TGTGCCAGCAGCCACCCAGGGTACCCCTACGAGCAGTACTTC. As protein: CASSHPGYPYEQYF.

The chain employs TRBV6-2 or TRBV6-3 and TRBJ1-5; the match to TRBD1 covers 7 bases. This CDR3 spans 15 amino acids. With 8 bases clipped from V and 2 bases from J, the junction kept 9 bases outside the gene matches. CDR1 and CDR2 from the germline V gene are MNHEY and SVGEGT. This CDR3 is CASATGIEGNQPQHF. DNA for the CDR3: TGTGCCAGCGCGACAGGGATCGAAGGCAATCAGCCCCAGCATTTT.

Notes on this clonotype: A much more abundant neighbour one base away suggests this may be a read error. V usage is TRBV7-2 and J usage is TRBJ2-3; D is ambiguous. V lost 7 bases and J lost 2, with 4 bases in between. The germline gives CDR1 SGHTA, CDR2 FQGNSA. The CDR3 extends over 11 amino acids. The CDR3 DNA is TGTGCCAGCACCCCCACAGATACGCAGTATTTT. It codes for CASTPTDTQYF.

The CDR3 is CSARDELGLAGGMNTGELFF. The CDR3, as DNA: TGCAGTGCTAGAGATGAATTAGGACTAGCGGGAGGAATGAACACCGGGGAGCTGTTTTTT. The chain has TRBV20-1 and TRBJ2-2, with 14 nucleotides matching TRBD2. Per germline, CDR1 DFQATT and CDR2 SNEGSKA (reference sequence). With 0 bases clipped from V and 1 base from J, the junction kept 10 bases outside the gene matches. CDR3 size: 20 residues.

This clonotype was recorded at least ten times. The DNA is left out, because the CDR3 cannot be placed on it with certainty; the CDR3 is given as TCRdb lists it. The chain employs TRBV12-3 or TRBV12-4 and TRBJ2-7. The CDR3 sequence runs 13 residues, both termini included. CDR3 region: CASSSSTAYEQYF.

This clonotype was counted many times. V gene TRBV6-1 combines with J gene TRBJ2-1; no clear D gene. CDR3 length: 14 amino acids. V was cut by 8 bases and J by 0 bases, with 11 bases left in between. Germline CDR1 is MNHNS and CDR2 is SASEGT. CDR3 amino acids: CASGPLSSYNEQFF. CDR3 DNA sequence: TGTGCCAGCGGACCTTTGTCCTCCTACAATGAGCAGTTCTTC.

This clonotype was seen repeatedly, ten times or more. DNA for the CDR3: TGCAGTGCTCCCGGACCGTCCTTCTACAATGAGCAGTTCTTC. This translates into CSAPGPSFYNEQFF. The rearrangement links TRBV20-1 to TRBJ2-1; D remains unclear. Germline lookup yields CDR1 DFQATT and CDR2 SNEGSKA (reference sequence). There are 14 residues in the CDR3. The V and J ends lost 5 bases and 3 bases respectively, with 14 bases between them.

The sample holds many counts of this clonotype. The chain employs TRBV27 and TRBJ2-7; no reliable D call. This CDR3 has 12 amino acids. Germline V gene lookup returns CDR1 MNHEY and CDR2 SMNVEV (reference sequence). V lost 4 bases and J lost 4, with 8 bases in between. In DNA, the CDR3 is TGTGCCAGCAGTTCCACAGCTTACGAGCAGTACTTC. Amino acids: CASSSTAYEQYF.

This clonotype was detected ten times or more. The chain combines TRBV20-1 with TRBJ2-1; D remains unclear. This CDR3 has 13 amino acids. Germline CDR1 reads DFQATT; CDR2 reads SNEGSKA (reference sequence). V was pared by 6 bases and J by 0 bases, with 9 bases between. The CDR3, as DNA: TGCAGTGCCTTTGCGCTCTCCTACAATGAGCAGTTCTTC. Translation: CSAFALSYNEQFF.

This clonotype was found many times. The V call is TRBV29-1, the J call TRBJ2-3, with D possibly matching TRBD2 (5 bases). Germline V gene lookup returns CDR1 SQVTM and CDR2 ANQGSEA. The CDR3 covers 13 residues. Trimming cost V 4 bases and J 0 bases, with 8 bases left between them. CDR3 loop: CSVVRTSTDTQYF. The CDR3 bases are TGCAGCGTTGTCCGGACTAGCACAGATACGCAGTATTTT.